This TCR beta chain stems from a study of radiotherapy plus CTLA-4 blockade in lung cancer. Study-level results: Following radiotherapy plus ipilimumab, tumor-derived TCR clones expanded in the blood. The best predictor of response was reported to be early blood T cell clone dynamics, with interferon-beta.

V lost 2 bases, J lost 8 bases, and 15 bases lay in between. This CDR3 is 14 amino acids long. CDR1 is MDHEN and CDR2 is SYDVKM in the germline V gene. Here immunoSEQ multiplex PCR was the method, and the copy in TCRdb shows in-frame clones only, minus some. The sample consists of over 80,000 clones, roughly four fifths of them appearing once. With respect to this clone: Its antigen is not known.

Material: peripheral blood, obtained from a patient treated with radiotherapy plus ipilimumab. The receptor was derived from a human donor with non-small cell lung cancer who had stable disease on radiotherapy plus ipilimumab. J is TRBJ1-2 and V is TRBV28, with D possibly matching TRBD1 (6 bases). For the CDR3, the DNA is TGTGCCAGCAGTTTAGTGGGGGCAGGGATCGGCTACACCTTC. Translation gives CASSLVGAGIGYTF.